The next 2 T cell receptor beta chains were all read from a single sample in a study of T cells expressing NK-cell markers. For each CDR3 protein, TCRdb gives one entry from its re-call of the 5' RACE reads, without DNA. Recorded for this sample: 350,000 to 500,000 distinct CDR3 sequences. Input material: blood T cells: a sorted CD56 or NKG2C T cell subset, CD4+ or CD8+ T cells, or bulk PBMC T cells (not recorded which). These receptors were obtained from a woman between 18 and 75 years old in good health.

The gene calls are TRBV5-6 and TRBJ2-3; TCRdb outputs TRBD2, but without DNA this stays unchecked. The germline V gene has CDR1 SGHDT and CDR2 YYEEEE. The CDR3 covers 15 residues. CDR3 in amino acids: CASSQLGASTDTQYF.

The chain employs TRBV7-2 and TRBJ2-2; there is no DNA to check the TCRdb D call of TRBD1. Germline CDR1 and CDR2: SGHTA and FQGNSA. CDR3 length equals 16 residues. CDR3 sequence reads: CASSGRQGANTGELFF.